Listed here are 12 T cell receptor beta chains from one sample, sequenced in a study of CD8 T cells in Susac syndrome. Reverse transcription used roughly 0.45 to 1 ug RNA and random hexamers. TCRdb re-called the immunoSEQ multiplex PCR reads with MiXCR, one entry per CDR3 protein. The sample shows about 130,000 distinct CDR3 sequences, over 90% of them seen only once. The specimen was CD4+ T cells from PBMCs. The origin of the receptors is a human donor in good health.

The chain links TRBV4-1 to TRBJ1-1; TRBD1 is a possible D gene (5 bases). The germline V gene has CDR1 MGHRA and CDR2 YSYEKL. The CDR3 runs 12 residues. V was trimmed by 6 bases and J by 6 bases, leaving 11 bases between them. CDR3 coding DNA: TGCGCCAGCAGTTACGGGGGTGCTGAAGCTTTCTTT. Its translation is CASSYGGAEAFF.

The gene calls are TRBV5-1 and TRBJ1-4; D perhaps matches TRBD1 (5 bases). Germline loops: CDR1 SGHRS, CDR2 YFSETQ. Trimming pared 0 bases from V and 3 bases from J, leaving 9 bases between. CDR3 length: 15 amino acids. The CDR3 coding sequence is TGCGCCAGCAGCTTGGAGGGGTTAGCTAATGAAAAACTGTTTTTT. Encoded protein: CASSLEGLANEKLFF.

The chain recombines TRBV19 with TRBJ2-2, with a tentative D call TRBD1 (6 bases). CDR3 length: 14 residues. CDR1 and CDR2 from the germline V gene are LNHDA and SQIVND (reference sequence). V was shortened by 7 bases and J by 6 bases, with 15 bases between the two germline ends. Written as DNA, the CDR3 is TGTGCCAGTAAAAAGTCAGGGGCGGCCGGGGAGCTGTTTTTT. This sequence encodes CASKKSGAAGELFF.

The chain has TRBV12-5 and TRBJ1-2, with D maybe TRBD1 (5 bases). Germline-derived CDR1 and CDR2 are LGHNT and FRNRAP. Trimming shortened V by 1 base and J by 4 bases, and 19 bases separated the two germline ends. The CDR3 covers 17 residues. The CDR3 coding sequence is TGTGCTAGTGGTTTGGACCCGGGGGGTCAAAGTGGCTATGGCTACACCTTC. Translating it yields CASGLDPGGQSGYGYTF.

This clonotype occurred once. Here the CDR3 DNA reads TGTGCCAGCAGCACCCGGGACACCACAGATACGCAGTATTTT. Its protein is CASSTRDTTDTQYF. The chain carries TRBV5-4 and TRBJ2-3; a possible D gene is TRBD1 (6 bases). Trimming pared 4 bases from V and 2 bases from J, leaving 11 bases between. The germline gives CDR1 SGHNT, CDR2 YYREEE (reference sequence). The CDR3 is made up of 14 amino acids.

As for this clonotype: One junction end disagrees with the germline gene, perhaps due to a read error. The rearrangement joins TRBV7-7 to TRBJ2-7; D may be TRBD1 (5 bases). This CDR3 is built from 13 residues. Germline CDR1 reads SSHAT; CDR2 reads FNYEAQ (reference sequence). The CDR3 nucleotides read TGTGCTAGCAGCCTGACAGCCTCCTACGAGCAGTACTTC. Residues: CASSLTASYEQYF.

The gene calls are TRBV19 and TRBJ2-5, with D possibly TRBD2 on 6 matching bases. V lost 5 bases and J lost 4, with 11 bases in between. The CDR3 is 13 residues long. CDR1 LNHDA and CDR2 SQIVND come from the germline V gene (reference sequence). The chain's CDR3 is CASSPGTLETQYF. CDR3 DNA: TGTGCCAGTAGTCCGGGGACTTTAGAGACCCAGTACTTC.

This sequence joins TRBV6-2 or TRBV6-3 and TRBJ2-2; D remains ambiguous. CDR3 length: 13 residues. Trimming shortened V by 6 bases and J by 0 bases, and 5 bases separated the two germline ends. Germline V gene lookup returns CDR1 MNHEY and CDR2 SVGEGT. CDR3 coding DNA: TGTGCCAGCAGCTCGACGAACACCGGGGAGCTGTTTTTT. Its protein is CASSSTNTGELFF.

Here the CDR3 reads CASSFGRASSTDTQYF. In DNA, the CDR3 is TGCGCCAGCAGCTTTGGCAGGGCCTCTAGCACAGATACGCAGTATTTT. This sequence joins TRBV5-1 and TRBJ2-3; the D gene is possibly TRBD1 (5 bases). Germline V lookup: CDR1 SGHRS, CDR2 YFSETQ. The length of the CDR3 is 16 residues. V lost 2 bases and J lost 0, with 13 bases in between.

This clonotype was seen only a few times. The rearrangement links TRBV12-3 or TRBV12-4 to TRBJ2-1, with D unclear. The CDR3 is 11 amino acids. Trimming pared 3 bases from V and 10 bases from J, leaving 7 bases between. In nucleotides, the CDR3 is TGTGCCAGCAGTTTGTTTCGCGAGCAGTTCTTC. Amino acid sequence: CASSLFREQFF.

The chain combines TRBV4-1 with TRBJ2-5; the match to TRBD2 covers 14 bases. Germline V gene lookup returns CDR1 MGHRA and CDR2 YSYEKL. The CDR3 extends over 15 amino acids. The trim removed 1 base at V and 5 bases at J, leaving 0 bases unmatched. CDR3: CASSQGLAGGETQYF. CDR3 nucleotides: TGCGCCAGCAGCCAAGGACTAGCGGGAGGGGAGACCCAGTACTTC.

V and J are TRBV3-1 and TRBJ1-5, with 7 bases matching TRBD1. This CDR3 is 14 amino acids long. V gave up 5 bases and J gave up 9 bases; unmatched junction bases: 10. CDR1 is LGHDT and CDR2 is YNNKEL in the germline V gene (reference sequence). The chain's CDR3 is CASSNRGLRWPQHF. The CDR3 DNA follows: TGTGCCAGCAGCAATAGGGGGCTTCGATGGCCCCAGCATTTT. The full variable domain, with the rest looked up from reference TRBV3-1 and TRBJ1-5, is DTAVSQTPKYLVTQMGNDKSIKCEQNLGHDTMYWYKQDSKKFLKIMFSYNNKELIINETVPNRFSPKSPDKAHLNLHINSLELGDSAVYFCASSNRGLRWPQHFGDGTRLSIL.